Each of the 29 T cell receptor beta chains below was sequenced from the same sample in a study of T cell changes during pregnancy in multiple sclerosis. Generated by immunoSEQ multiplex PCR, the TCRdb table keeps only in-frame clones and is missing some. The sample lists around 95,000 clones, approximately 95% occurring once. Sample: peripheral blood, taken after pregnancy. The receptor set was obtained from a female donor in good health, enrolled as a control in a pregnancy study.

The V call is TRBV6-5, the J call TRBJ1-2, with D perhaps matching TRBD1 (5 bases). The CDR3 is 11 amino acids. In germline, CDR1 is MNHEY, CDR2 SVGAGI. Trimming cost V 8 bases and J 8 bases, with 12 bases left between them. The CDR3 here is CASRQGGGYTF. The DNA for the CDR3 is TGTGCCAGCCGTCAGGGAGGCGGCTACACCTTC.

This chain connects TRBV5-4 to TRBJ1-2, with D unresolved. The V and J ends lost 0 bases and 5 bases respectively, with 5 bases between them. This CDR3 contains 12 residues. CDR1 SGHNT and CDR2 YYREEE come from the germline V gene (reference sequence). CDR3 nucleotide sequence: TGTGCCAGCAGCTTGGACTGGTATGGCTACACCTTC. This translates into CASSLDWYGYTF. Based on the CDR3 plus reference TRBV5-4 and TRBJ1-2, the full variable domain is ETGVTQSPTHLIKTRGQQVTLRCSSQSGHNTVSWYQQALGQGPQFIFQYYREEENGRGNFPPRFSGLQFPNYSSELNVNALELDDSALYLCASSLDWYGYTFGSGTRLTVV.

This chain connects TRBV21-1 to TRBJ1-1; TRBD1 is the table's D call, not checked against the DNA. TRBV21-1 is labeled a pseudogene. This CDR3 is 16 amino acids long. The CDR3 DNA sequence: TGTGCCAGCAGCAAAAGGGCCACAGGGGGGGGCACTGAAGCTTTCTTT. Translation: CASSKRATGGGTEAFF.

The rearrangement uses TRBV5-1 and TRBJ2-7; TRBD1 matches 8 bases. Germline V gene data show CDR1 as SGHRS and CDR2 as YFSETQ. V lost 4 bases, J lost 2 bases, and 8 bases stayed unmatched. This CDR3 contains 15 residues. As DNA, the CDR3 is TGCGCCAGCAGCCCGCGGACAGGGTGGGCCTACGAGCAGTACTTC. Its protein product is CASSPRTGWAYEQYF.

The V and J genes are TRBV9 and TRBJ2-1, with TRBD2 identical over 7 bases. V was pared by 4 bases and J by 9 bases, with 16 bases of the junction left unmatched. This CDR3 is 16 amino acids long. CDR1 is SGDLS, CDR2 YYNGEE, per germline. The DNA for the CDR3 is TGTGCCAGCAGCCCCTCGGGGACTATTTCCTGGGGTGAGCAGTTCTTC. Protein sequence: CASSPSGTISWGEQFF.

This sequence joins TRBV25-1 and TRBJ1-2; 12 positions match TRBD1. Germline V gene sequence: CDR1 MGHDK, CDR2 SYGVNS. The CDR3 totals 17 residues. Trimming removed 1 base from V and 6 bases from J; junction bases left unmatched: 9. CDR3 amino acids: CASSEWGTGGSVDGYTF. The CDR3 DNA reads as TGTGCCAGCAGTGAATGGGGGACAGGGGGCTCGGTTGATGGCTACACCTTC.

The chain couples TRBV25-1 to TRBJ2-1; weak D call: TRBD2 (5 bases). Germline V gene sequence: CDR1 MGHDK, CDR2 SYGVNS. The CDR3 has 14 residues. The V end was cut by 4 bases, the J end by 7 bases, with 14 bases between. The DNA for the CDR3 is TGTGCCAGCAGTGGGGTGGGAGAAGGAAATGAGCAGTTCTTC. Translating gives CASSGVGEGNEQFF.

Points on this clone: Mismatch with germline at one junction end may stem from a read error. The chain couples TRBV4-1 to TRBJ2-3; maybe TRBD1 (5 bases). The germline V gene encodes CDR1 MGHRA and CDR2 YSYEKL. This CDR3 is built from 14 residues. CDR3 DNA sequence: TGCGCCAGCAGCCAAGCTACCTCGACAGCCCGGGTCCCTTTT. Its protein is CASSQATSTARVPF.

CDR3 in amino acids: CASSLRAGRGDEQYF. CDR3 nucleotide sequence: TGTGCCAGCAGCTTACGGGCCGGGAGAGGCGACGAGCAGTACTTC. This chain links TRBV7-6 with TRBJ2-7, with D maybe TRBD2 (6 bases). The germline V gene has CDR1 SGHVS and CDR2 FNYEAQ. The germline V and J ends were trimmed by 2 bases and 5 bases, with 16 bases remaining between them. CDR3 size: 15 residues.

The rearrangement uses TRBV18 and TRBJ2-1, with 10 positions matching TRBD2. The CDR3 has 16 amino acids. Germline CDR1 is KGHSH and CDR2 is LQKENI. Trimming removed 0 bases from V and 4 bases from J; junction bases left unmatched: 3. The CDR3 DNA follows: TGTGCCAGCTCACCACCTGTAGCGGGAGGATACAATGAGCAGTTCTTC. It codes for CASSPPVAGGYNEQFF.

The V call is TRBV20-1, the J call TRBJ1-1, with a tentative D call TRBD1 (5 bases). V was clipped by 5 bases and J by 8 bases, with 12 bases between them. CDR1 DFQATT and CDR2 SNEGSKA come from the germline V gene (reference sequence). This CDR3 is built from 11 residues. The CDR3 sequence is CSAWQGREAFF. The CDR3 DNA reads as TGCAGTGCTTGGCAGGGAAGGGAAGCTTTCTTT.

The DNA of the CDR3 is TGTGCCACCAGCAGAGATAGGCGGGGGCAGTATTTT. Translating it yields CATSRDRRGQYF. The J gene is TRBJ2-3, the V gene TRBV15; D might be TRBD2 (6 bases). The CDR3 length is 12 residues. V was pared by 0 bases and J by 11 bases, with 9 bases between. Germline V gene data show CDR1 as LNHNV and CDR2 as YYDKDF (reference sequence).

As DNA, the CDR3 is TGTGATCCGGGACAGGAAACCGGGGAGCTGTTTTTT. This encodes CDPGQETGELFF. This sequence joins TRBV6-6 and TRBJ2-2; 8 nucleotides match TRBD1. This CDR3 has 12 amino acids. Per the germline V gene, CDR1 is MNHNY and CDR2 is SVGAGI (reference sequence).

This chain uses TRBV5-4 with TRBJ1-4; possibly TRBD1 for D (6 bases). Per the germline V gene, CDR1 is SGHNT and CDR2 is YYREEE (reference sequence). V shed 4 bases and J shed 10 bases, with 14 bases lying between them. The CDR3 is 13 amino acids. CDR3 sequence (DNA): TGTGCCAGCAGCCGACGGACAGAGACAAAACTGTTTTTT. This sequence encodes CASSRRTETKLFF.

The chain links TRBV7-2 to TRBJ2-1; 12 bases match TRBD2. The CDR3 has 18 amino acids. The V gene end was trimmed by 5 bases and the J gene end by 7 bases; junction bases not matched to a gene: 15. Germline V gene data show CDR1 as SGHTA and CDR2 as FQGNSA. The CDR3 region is CASSQTLAGGPMLNEQFF. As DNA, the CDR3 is TGTGCCAGCAGCCAAACACTAGCGGGAGGACCGATGTTGAATGAGCAGTTCTTC.

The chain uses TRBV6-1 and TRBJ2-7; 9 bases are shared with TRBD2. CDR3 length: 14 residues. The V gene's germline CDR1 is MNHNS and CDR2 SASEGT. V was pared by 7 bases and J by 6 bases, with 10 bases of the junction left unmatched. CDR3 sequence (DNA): TGTGCCAGCAACCGGGAGGGACTAGCCGGCGAGCAGTACTTC. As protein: CASNREGLAGEQYF.

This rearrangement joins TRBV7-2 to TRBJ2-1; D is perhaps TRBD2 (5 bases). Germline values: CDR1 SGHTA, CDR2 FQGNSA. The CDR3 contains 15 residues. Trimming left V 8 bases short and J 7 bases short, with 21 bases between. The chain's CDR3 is CASAMGGPGLNEQFF. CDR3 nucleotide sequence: TGTGCCAGCGCAATGGGCGGGCCGGGTTTGAATGAGCAGTTCTTC.

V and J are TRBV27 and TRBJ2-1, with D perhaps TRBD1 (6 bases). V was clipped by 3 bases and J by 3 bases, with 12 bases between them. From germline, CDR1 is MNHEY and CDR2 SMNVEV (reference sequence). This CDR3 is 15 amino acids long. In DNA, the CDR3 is TGTGCCAGCAGTTTCCCAGAGGGGGACTACAATGAGCAGTTCTTC. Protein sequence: CASSFPEGDYNEQFF.

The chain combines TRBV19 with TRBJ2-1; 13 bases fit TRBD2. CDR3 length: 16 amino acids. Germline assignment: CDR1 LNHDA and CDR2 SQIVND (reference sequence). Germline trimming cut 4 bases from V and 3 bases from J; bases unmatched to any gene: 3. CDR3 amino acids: CASSTRLAGGYNEQFF. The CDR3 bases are TGTGCCAGTAGTACCAGACTAGCGGGGGGCTACAATGAGCAGTTCTTC. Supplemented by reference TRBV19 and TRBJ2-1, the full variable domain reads DGGITQSPKYLFRKEGQNVTLSCEQNLNHDAMYWYRQDPGQGLRLIYYSQIVNDFQKGDIAEGYSVSREKKESFPLTVTSAQKNPTAFYLCASSTRLAGGYNEQFFGPGTRLTVL.

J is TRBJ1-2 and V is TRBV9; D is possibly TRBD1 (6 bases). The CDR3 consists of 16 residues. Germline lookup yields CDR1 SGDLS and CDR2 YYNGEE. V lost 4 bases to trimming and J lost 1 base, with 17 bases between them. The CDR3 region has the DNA TGTGCCAGCAGCCGCCTGGGGGCCACCAGTAACTATGGCTACACCTTC. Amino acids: CASSRLGATSNYGYTF.

Here the CDR3 reads CASSRGTSSYNEQFF. The CDR3 nucleotides are TGTGCCAGCAGCAGAGGGACTAGCTCCTACAATGAGCAGTTCTTC. V usage is TRBV11-1 and J usage is TRBJ2-1; 8 nucleotides match TRBD2. Germline-derived CDR1 and CDR2 are SGHAT and FQDESV (reference sequence). The CDR3 covers 15 residues. J gave up 0 bases and V 5 bases, and 3 bases lay outside the gene matches.

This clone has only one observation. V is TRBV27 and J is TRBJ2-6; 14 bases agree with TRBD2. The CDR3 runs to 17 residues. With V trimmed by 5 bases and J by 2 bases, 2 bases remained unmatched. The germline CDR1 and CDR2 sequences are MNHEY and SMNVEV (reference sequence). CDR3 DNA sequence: TGTGCCAGCAGTCCGACTAGCGGGAGGGCTGGGGCCAACGTCCTGACTTTC. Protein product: CASSPTSGRAGANVLTF. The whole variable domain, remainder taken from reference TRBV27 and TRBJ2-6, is EAQVTQNPRYLITVTGKKLTVTCSQNMNHEYMSWYRQDPGLGLRQIYYSMNVEVTDKGDVPEGYKVSRKEKRNFPLILESPSPNQTSLYFCASSPTSGRAGANVLTFGAGSRLTVL.

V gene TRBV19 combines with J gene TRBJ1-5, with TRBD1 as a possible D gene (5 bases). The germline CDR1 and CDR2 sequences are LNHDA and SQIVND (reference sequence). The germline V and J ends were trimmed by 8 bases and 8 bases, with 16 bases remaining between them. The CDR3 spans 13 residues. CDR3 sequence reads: CASRTSGGKPQHF. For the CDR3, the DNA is TGTGCCAGTCGAACGTCGGGGGGGAAGCCCCAGCATTTT.

Here the CDR3 DNA reads TGCAGCGTGGGACTAGCGAACGTCTACGAGCAGTACTTC. Protein: CSVGLANVYEQYF. This rearrangement joins TRBV29-1 to TRBJ2-7; 10 nucleotides match TRBD2. CDR3 size: 13 residues. CDR1 and CDR2 from the germline V gene are SQVTM and ANQGSEA. V shed 6 bases, J shed 3 bases, and the junction held 5 bases outside the gene matches.

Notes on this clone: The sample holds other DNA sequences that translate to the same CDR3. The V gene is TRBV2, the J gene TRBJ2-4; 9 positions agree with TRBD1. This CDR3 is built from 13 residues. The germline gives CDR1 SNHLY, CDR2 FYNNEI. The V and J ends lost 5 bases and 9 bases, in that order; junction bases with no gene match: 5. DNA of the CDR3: TGTGCCAGCAGTCGGGACAGGGAGAGCATTCAGTACTTC. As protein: CASSRDRESIQYF.

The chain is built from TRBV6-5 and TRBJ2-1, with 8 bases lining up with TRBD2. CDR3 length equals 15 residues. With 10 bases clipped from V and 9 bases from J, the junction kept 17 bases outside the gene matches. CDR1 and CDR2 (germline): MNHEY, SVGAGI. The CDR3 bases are TGTGCCACGCGGGGGGAAGCGGGTTTACGGATTGAGCAGTTCTTC. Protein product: CATRGEAGLRIEQFF.

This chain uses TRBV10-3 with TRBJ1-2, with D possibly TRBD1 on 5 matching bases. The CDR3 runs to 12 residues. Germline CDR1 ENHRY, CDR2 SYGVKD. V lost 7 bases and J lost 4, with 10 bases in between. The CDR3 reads CAITDNPYGYTF. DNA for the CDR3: TGTGCCATCACGGACAACCCCTATGGCTACACCTTC.

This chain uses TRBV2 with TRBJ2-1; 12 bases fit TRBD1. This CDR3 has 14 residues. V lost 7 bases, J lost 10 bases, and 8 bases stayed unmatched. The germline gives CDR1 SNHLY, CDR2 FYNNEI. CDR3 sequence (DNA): TGTGCCAGCATTCCGGGACAGGGGGCGTGGGAGCAGTTCTTC. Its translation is CASIPGQGAWEQFF.

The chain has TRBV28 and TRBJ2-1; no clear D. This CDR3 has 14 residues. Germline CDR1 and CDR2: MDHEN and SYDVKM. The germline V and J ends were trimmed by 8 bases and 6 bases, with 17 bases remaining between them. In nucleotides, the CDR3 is TGTGCCAGCGGTTCGACCACACACAGCAATGAGCAGTTCTTC. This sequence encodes CASGSTTHSNEQFF. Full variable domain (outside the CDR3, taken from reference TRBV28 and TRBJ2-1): DVKVTQSSRYLVKRTGEKVFLECVQDMDHENMFWYRQDPGLGLRLIYFSYDVKMKEKGDIPEGYSVSREKKERFSLILESASTNQTSMYLCASGSTTHSNEQFFGPGTRLTVL.